Below are 8 T cell receptor beta chains sequenced from a single sample in a study of blood T cell repertoires in COVID-19. This table comes from immunoSEQ multiplex PCR, and its TCRdb copy is limited to in-frame clones, with some not included. The table includes 200,000 to 250,000 clones, roughly 79% detected once. Sequencing was performed on PBMCs or T cells enriched from blood (not recorded which). The receptors originated from a man aged 35 to 55 who had recovered from COVID-19.

This clone was detected once. The chain joins TRBV7-9 to TRBJ2-1, with D tentatively TRBD2 (5 bases). Germline lookup yields CDR1 SEHNR and CDR2 FQNEAQ (reference sequence). CDR3 size: 17 residues. Trimming took off 5 bases at V and 1 base at J, with 18 bases between the two ends. DNA of the CDR3: TGTGCCAGCAGCCGGACTGGCCTGGATAAATCCTACAATGAGCAGTTCTTC. Amino acids: CASSRTGLDKSYNEQFF.

The V call is TRBV28, the J call TRBJ1-3, with unresolved D. The CDR3 is 16 amino acids. V was trimmed by 5 bases and J by 0 bases, leaving 14 bases between them. Germline assignment: CDR1 MDHEN and CDR2 SYDVKM. The CDR3 is CASSPLRLTSGNTIYF. The CDR3 DNA reads as TGTGCCAGCAGTCCGCTCAGGCTTACCTCTGGAAACACCATATATTTT.

The chain is built from TRBV2 and TRBJ1-5, with TRBD1 identical over 7 bases. Germline-derived CDR1 and CDR2 are SNHLY and FYNNEI. The CDR3 runs 14 residues. J gave up 2 bases and V 5 bases, and 3 bases lay outside the gene matches. The CDR3 region is CASSLTGGNQPQHF. CDR3 bases: TGTGCCAGCAGTCTTACAGGGGGCAATCAGCCCCAGCATTTT. Full variable domain (missing parts from reference TRBV2 and TRBJ1-5): EPEVTQTPSHQVTQMGQEVILRCVPISNHLYFYWYRQILGQKVEFLVSFYNNEISEKSEIFDDQFSVERPDGSNFTLKIRSTKLEDSAMYFCASSLTGGNQPQHFGDGTRLSIL.

The CDR3 sequence: CASMGQGVDEQFF. DNA for the CDR3: TGCGCCAGCATGGGACAGGGCGTTGATGAGCAGTTCTTC. V and J are TRBV5-1 and TRBJ2-1; 9 bases line up with TRBD1. Per germline, CDR1 SGHRS and CDR2 YFSETQ. Losses at the gene ends were 6 bases for V and 8 bases for J; bases not matched to a gene: 6. The CDR3 loop spans 13 amino acids.

V is TRBV19 and J is TRBJ1-1; D call uncertain. The germline CDR1 and CDR2 sequences are LNHDA and SQIVND (reference sequence). The ends were cut back, 10 bases at V and 4 bases at J, with 25 bases in the middle. The CDR3 is 16 amino acids. The CDR3 nucleotides read TGTGCCACCCCGACTACCCACCTCCGCCTAGGCACTGAAGCTTTCTTT. It translates to CATPTTHLRLGTEAFF.

The chain uses TRBV11-2 and TRBJ2-7, with D possibly being TRBD2 (5 bases). The CDR3 is 13 residues long. The V gene's germline CDR1 is SGHAT and CDR2 FQNNGV. V was clipped by 1 base and J by 7 bases, with 11 bases between them. CDR3 DNA: TGTGCCAGCAGCTTAGCTGGATCGGGGGAGCAGTACTTC. Protein product: CASSLAGSGEQYF. The entire variable domain, with the rest obtained from reference TRBV11-2 and TRBJ2-7, is as follows: EAGVAQSPRYKIIEKRQSVAFWCNPISGHATLYWYQQILGQGPKLLIQFQNNGVVDDSQLPKDRFSAERLKGVDSTLKIQPAKLEDSAVYLCASSLAGSGEQYFGPGTRLTVT.

In regard to this clone: Possible read error: a much larger clone is one base away. This sample includes further DNA sequences coding for the same CDR3. This chain connects TRBV12-3 or TRBV12-4 to TRBJ1-1, with D unresolved. CDR3 length: 13 amino acids. V lost 1 base to trimming and J lost 1 base, with 4 bases between them. The CDR3 reads CASSLGQNTEAFF. CDR3 DNA sequence: TGTGCCAGCAGTTTAGGGCAGAACACTGAAGCTTTCTTT.

The CDR3 spells CASSDRDRKKLFF. The CDR3, as DNA: TGTGCCAGCAGTGACCGGGACAGAAAAAAACTGTTTTTT. The chain couples TRBV2 to TRBJ1-4; TRBD1 matches 7 bases. CDR1 and CDR2 from the germline V gene are SNHLY and FYNNEI. The CDR3 extends over 13 amino acids. V trimming: 3 bases; J trimming: 9 bases; junction bases outside the gene matches: 4.